This is a list of T cell receptor beta chains from one sample in a study of cytomegalovirus exposure and HLA in healthy donors. Measured with immunoSEQ multiplex PCR; TCRdb has only the in-frame clones, and not every one. The data contain 110,000 or so clones, approximately 16% of them seen just once; the ten biggest clones take up more than 0.8%. The sequenced sample was PBMCs. Source of these receptors: a female donor in good health and CMV-seronegative. The CDR3 runs from the conserved cysteine through the conserved F or W. Fields, in order: clone size, D gene, J gene, V gene, CDR3 DNA, CDR3 protein. A D gene is named only where the DNA matches it firmly. Not every row has a clone size; where given, it reads once, few, many or a size class.

clone size: .
D gene: TRBD1
J gene: TRBJ1-5
V gene: TRBV30
CDR3 DNA: TGTGCCTGGAGTGTAGAAGGGACAGGTAGGGATCAGCCCCAGCATTTT
CDR3 protein: CAWSVEGTGRDQPQHF

clone size: few
D gene: TRBD1
J gene: TRBJ1-4
V gene: TRBV18
CDR3 DNA: TGTGCCAGCTCACCAGACAGGGTTAATGAAAAACTGTTTTTT
CDR3 protein: CASSPDRVNEKLFF

clone size: .
D gene: TRBD2
J gene: TRBJ2-5
V gene: TRBV5-1
CDR3 DNA: TGCGCCAGCAGCTTGCGGAGCGGGGTTGAGACCCAGTACTTC
CDR3 protein: CASSLRSGVETQYF

clone size: few
D gene: TRBD2
J gene: TRBJ2-7
V gene: TRBV18
CDR3 DNA: TGTGCCAGCTCACCGGAACTAGCGGGAGGGCCCTACGAGCAGTACTTC
CDR3 protein: CASSPELAGGPYEQYF

clone size: few
D gene: .
J gene: TRBJ1-3
V gene: TRBV4-2
CDR3 DNA: TGTGCCAGCAGCCAAGGGAGGCAGACCACTGGAAACACCATATATTTT
CDR3 protein: CASSQGRQTTGNTIYF

clone size: .
D gene: TRBD2
J gene: TRBJ2-5
V gene: TRBV9
CDR3 DNA: TGTGCCAGCAGCGGGGCAGGCCCAGCGGGGGGTCAAGAGACCCAGTACTTC
CDR3 protein: CASSGAGPAGGQETQYF

clone size: few
D gene: TRBD1
J gene: TRBJ1-2
V gene: TRBV6-5
CDR3 DNA: TGTGCCAGCAGTTACTCGCAGGGGGCGAGTGACCGCTACACCTTC
CDR3 protein: CASSYSQGASDRYTF

clone size: .
D gene: TRBD1
J gene: TRBJ1-1
V gene: TRBV10-3
CDR3 DNA: TGTGCCATCGGGGGACAGGCGAACACTGAAGCTTTCTTT
CDR3 protein: CAIGGQANTEAFF

clone size: .
D gene: TRBD1
J gene: TRBJ2-2
V gene: TRBV13
CDR3 DNA: TGTGCCAGCAGCGCCGGACAGGCCACCGGGGAGCTGTTTTTT
CDR3 protein: CASSAGQATGELFF

clone size: few
D gene: TRBD2
J gene: TRBJ2-7
V gene: TRBV7-8
CDR3 DNA: TGTGCCAGCAGCCGACCCGGGACTAGCGTCTACGAGCAGTACTTC
CDR3 protein: CASSRPGTSVYEQYF

clone size: .
D gene: .
J gene: TRBJ2-5
V gene: TRBV30
CDR3 DNA: TGTGCCTGGAGTGGGAGTGATCGAGAGACCCAGTACTTC
CDR3 protein: CAWSGSDRETQYF

clone size: .
D gene: .
J gene: TRBJ2-1
V gene: TRBV4-1
CDR3 DNA: TGCGCCAGCAGCCAAGATCTTGGCGGGGGCGAGCAGTTCTTC
CDR3 protein: CASSQDLGGGEQFF

clone size: few
D gene: TRBD2
J gene: TRBJ2-7
V gene: TRBV28
CDR3 DNA: TGTGCCAGCAGTACGGGACTAAACTACGAGCAGTACTTC
CDR3 protein: CASSTGLNYEQYF

clone size: .
D gene: .
J gene: TRBJ1-5
V gene: TRBV27
CDR3 DNA: TGTGCCAGCAGTGACCGGGACACCTATCAGCCCCAGCATTTT
CDR3 protein: CASSDRDTYQPQHF

clone size: .
D gene: .
J gene: TRBJ1-4
V gene: TRBV7-8
CDR3 DNA: TGTGCCAGCAGCTTAGTTCGGACAGCTGAAAAACTGTTTTTT
CDR3 protein: CASSLVRTAEKLFF

clone size: few
D gene: .
J gene: TRBJ1-2
V gene: TRBV6-5
CDR3 DNA: TGTGCCAGCAGCTACCGACCGGACAGTAGCCCCTACACCTTC
CDR3 protein: CASSYRPDSSPYTF

clone size: few
D gene: .
J gene: TRBJ1-2
V gene: TRBV15
CDR3 DNA: TGTGCCACCAGCAGTGATCCGGGGGGCTGGGGTGGCTACACCTTC
CDR3 protein: CATSSDPGGWGGYTF

clone size: .
D gene: .
J gene: TRBJ2-3
V gene: TRBV2
CDR3 DNA: TGTGCCAGCAGGCGGGGGCCATCCACAGATACGCAGTATTTT
CDR3 protein: CASRRGPSTDTQYF

clone size: .
D gene: .
J gene: TRBJ2-6
V gene: TRBV30
CDR3 DNA: TGTGCCTGGACAACAAGCTCTGGGGCCAACGTCCTGACTTTC
CDR3 protein: CAWTTSSGANVLTF

clone size: .
D gene: .
J gene: TRBJ2-7
V gene: TRBV27
CDR3 DNA: TGTGCCAGCAGTCCGTACAGGAGTAACTACGAGCAGTACTTC
CDR3 protein: CASSPYRSNYEQYF

clone size: .
D gene: .
J gene: TRBJ1-2
V gene: TRBV19
CDR3 DNA: TGTGCCAGTAGTCCGGGGGGCGACTATGGCTACACCTTC
CDR3 protein: CASSPGGDYGYTF

clone size: .
D gene: TRBD1
J gene: TRBJ1-5
V gene: TRBV19
CDR3 DNA: TGTGCCAGTAGTATTCAGACAGGGGCAGGTCAGCCCCAGCATTTT
CDR3 protein: CASSIQTGAGQPQHF

clone size: few
D gene: .
J gene: TRBJ2-1
V gene: TRBV30
CDR3 DNA: TGTGCCTGGGCACCGGCGAGGCGCACCGATGAGCAGTTCTTC
CDR3 protein: CAWAPARRTDEQFF

clone size: few
D gene: .
J gene: TRBJ2-1
V gene: TRBV4-1
CDR3 DNA: TGCGCCAGCAGCCAAGTGAGTCACTCCTACAATGAGCAGTTCTTC
CDR3 protein: CASSQVSHSYNEQFF

clone size: .
D gene: .
J gene: TRBJ1-1
V gene: TRBV19
CDR3 DNA: TGTGCCAGTAGTATTGCGCAGGGCACTGAAGCTTTCTTT
CDR3 protein: CASSIAQGTEAFF

clone size: few
D gene: .
J gene: TRBJ1-2
V gene: TRBV28
CDR3 DNA: TGTGCCAGCAGTTTAGAGAGCTATGGCTACACCTTC
CDR3 protein: CASSLESYGYTF

clone size: few
D gene: .
J gene: TRBJ2-3
V gene: TRBV28
CDR3 DNA: TGTGCCAGCAGCAACACCGGGACACCTAGCACAGATACGCAGTATTTT
CDR3 protein: CASSNTGTPSTDTQYF

clone size: few
D gene: TRBD1
J gene: TRBJ2-5
V gene: TRBV28
CDR3 DNA: TGTGCCAGCAGTTCACAGGGGACCCAAGAGACCCAGTACTTC
CDR3 protein: CASSSQGTQETQYF

clone size: .
D gene: .
J gene: TRBJ2-3
V gene: TRBV9
CDR3 DNA: TGTGCCAGCAGCGTAGCTGGGGGGTCACTCACAGATACGCAGTATTTT
CDR3 protein: CASSVAGGSLTDTQYF

clone size: .
D gene: .
J gene: TRBJ1-2
V gene: TRBV30
CDR3 DNA: TGTGCCTGGAGTGGACAGGTTCTGAACTATGGCTACACCTTC
CDR3 protein: CAWSGQVLNYGYTF

clone size: .
D gene: .
J gene: TRBJ1-1
V gene: TRBV30
CDR3 DNA: TGTGCCTGGATTCCAGGTCTTAGGATCATGAACACTGAAGCTTTCTTT
CDR3 protein: CAWIPGLRIMNTEAFF

clone size: .
D gene: TRBD1
J gene: TRBJ1-5
V gene: TRBV6-6
CDR3 DNA: TGTGCCAGCACCCTGGAAGGGGGCAGGCAGCCCCAGCATTTT
CDR3 protein: CASTLEGGRQPQHF

clone size: .
D gene: TRBD2
J gene: TRBJ2-5
V gene: TRBV4-3
CDR3 DNA: TGCGCCAGCAGCCAAGACGCGTTGGGGACCCTAGCGGGGGGGCGAGAGACCCAGTACTTC
CDR3 protein: CASSQDALGTLAGGRETQYF

clone size: few
D gene: .
J gene: TRBJ1-2
V gene: TRBV28
CDR3 DNA: TGTGCCAGCAGTATTCGGAGGAGTGGAAACTATGGCTACACCTTC
CDR3 protein: CASSIRRSGNYGYTF

clone size: few
D gene: .
J gene: TRBJ1-2
V gene: TRBV19
CDR3 DNA: TGTGCCAGTGCAATGCCCGGGGGTGGCTACACCTTC
CDR3 protein: CASAMPGGGYTF

clone size: .
D gene: TRBD1
J gene: TRBJ1-4
V gene: TRBV7-9
CDR3 DNA: TGTGCCAGCAGCCCCTGGACAGGGCCCAATGAAAAACTGTTTTTT
CDR3 protein: CASSPWTGPNEKLFF

clone size: few
D gene: .
J gene: TRBJ2-7
V gene: TRBV4-2
CDR3 DNA: TGTGCCAGCAGCCAAGATCCAGCGGTCCACGAGCAGTACTTC
CDR3 protein: CASSQDPAVHEQYF

clone size: .
D gene: TRBD2
J gene: TRBJ2-3
V gene: TRBV27
CDR3 DNA: TGTGCCAGCAGCAGGCCTTTAGCGGGGGGATCCGATACGCAGTATTTT
CDR3 protein: CASSRPLAGGSDTQYF

clone size: .
D gene: .
J gene: TRBJ2-1
V gene: TRBV14
CDR3 DNA: TGTGCCAGCAGCAACCTCGGGAGTTCTACCTACAATGAGCAGTTCTTC
CDR3 protein: CASSNLGSSTYNEQFF

clone size: few
D gene: TRBD2
J gene: TRBJ2-7
V gene: TRBV19
CDR3 DNA: TGTGCCAGTAGTATAGATCTATTGGCGGGAGCCTACGAGCAGTACTTC
CDR3 protein: CASSIDLLAGAYEQYF

clone size: .
D gene: .
J gene: TRBJ2-3
V gene: TRBV7-2
CDR3 DNA: TGTGCCAGCAGCTTAGCTCTAGTAAGCACAGATACGCAGTATTTT
CDR3 protein: CASSLALVSTDTQYF

clone size: .
D gene: TRBD2
J gene: TRBJ2-2
V gene: TRBV4-2
CDR3 DNA: TGTGCCAGCAGCCAAGACAGCGGGAGCGCTCTAGGGGAGCTGTTTTTT
CDR3 protein: CASSQDSGSALGELFF

clone size: once
D gene: TRBD1
J gene: TRBJ1-1
V gene: TRBV28
CDR3 DNA: TGTGCCAGCAGCCGGGGGACAGGGAACACTGAAGCTTTCTTT
CDR3 protein: CASSRGTGNTEAFF

clone size: few
D gene: .
J gene: TRBJ2-7
V gene: TRBV20-1
CDR3 DNA: TGCAGTGCTAGTTCAGGGTACGAGCAGTACTTC
CDR3 protein: CSASSGYEQYF

clone size: few
D gene: TRBD1
J gene: TRBJ2-5
V gene: TRBV9
CDR3 DNA: TGTGCCAGCAGCGTTGGGACAGGGGGCAGGGAAGAGACCCAGTACTTC
CDR3 protein: CASSVGTGGREETQYF

clone size: .
D gene: .
J gene: TRBJ2-3
V gene: TRBV9
CDR3 DNA: TGTGCCAGCAGCGTAGGAGGAGATACGCAGTATTTT
CDR3 protein: CASSVGGDTQYF

clone size: few
D gene: TRBD1
J gene: TRBJ1-4
V gene: TRBV18
CDR3 DNA: TGTGCCAGCTCACCTGGGGACAGTCGATGGGAAAAACTGTTTTTT
CDR3 protein: CASSPGDSRWEKLFF

clone size: .
D gene: TRBD1
J gene: TRBJ2-7
V gene: TRBV11-2
CDR3 DNA: TGTGCCAGCAGCTCCCACCGGGGGACAGGGTACTACGAGCAGTACTTC
CDR3 protein: CASSSHRGTGYYEQYF

clone size: .
D gene: .
J gene: TRBJ2-5
V gene: TRBV9
CDR3 DNA: TGTGCCAGCAATAAGGGGCAACCCCAAGAGACCCAGTACTTC
CDR3 protein: CASNKGQPQETQYF

clone size: .
D gene: .
J gene: TRBJ2-7
V gene: TRBV20-1
CDR3 DNA: TGCAGTGCTAGGCGAGAAACCGAGCAGTACTTC
CDR3 protein: CSARRETEQYF

clone size: few
D gene: .
J gene: TRBJ1-2
V gene: TRBV4-3
CDR3 DNA: TGCGCCAGCAGCCAAGAACCCAGGGATGGCTATGGCTACACCTTC
CDR3 protein: CASSQEPRDGYGYTF

clone size: few
D gene: .
J gene: TRBJ2-5
V gene: TRBV25-1
CDR3 DNA: TGTGCCAGCAGTGAATCGTTTTTTGCGGAGACCCAGTACTTC
CDR3 protein: CASSESFFAETQYF

clone size: .
D gene: TRBD1
J gene: TRBJ2-3
V gene: TRBV6-5
CDR3 DNA: TGTGCCAGCAGGGGGACAGGGGTAACGGATACGCAGTATTTT
CDR3 protein: CASRGTGVTDTQYF